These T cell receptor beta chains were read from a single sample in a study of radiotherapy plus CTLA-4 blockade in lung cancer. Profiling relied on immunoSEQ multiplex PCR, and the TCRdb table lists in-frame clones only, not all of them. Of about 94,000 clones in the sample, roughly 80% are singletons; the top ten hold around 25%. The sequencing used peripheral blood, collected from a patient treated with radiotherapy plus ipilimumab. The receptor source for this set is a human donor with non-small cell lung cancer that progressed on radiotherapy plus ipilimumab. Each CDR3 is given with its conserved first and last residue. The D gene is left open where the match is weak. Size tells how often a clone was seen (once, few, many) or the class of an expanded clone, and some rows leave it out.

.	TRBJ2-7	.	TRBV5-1	TGCGCCAGCAGCTTGGAACCAGACTACTTACGGGAGCAGTACTTC	CASSLEPDYLREQYF
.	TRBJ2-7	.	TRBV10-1	TGCGCCAGCAGCAACTCCTTGGCCCCATACGAGCAGTACTTC	CASSNSLAPYEQYF
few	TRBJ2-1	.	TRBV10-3	TGTGCCATCAGTGACAGGGGCAATGAGCAGTTCTTC	CAISDRGNEQFF
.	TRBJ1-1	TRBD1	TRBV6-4	TGTGCCAGCAGCCAGGGGGCTGCGAACACTGAAGCTTTCTTT	CASSQGAANTEAFF
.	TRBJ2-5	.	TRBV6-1	TGTGCCAGCAGTGAAGCTGTCGGGGGGCGCGGTGGGAGACAAGAGACCCAGTACTTC	CASSEAVGGRGGRQETQYF
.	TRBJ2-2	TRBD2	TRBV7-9	TGTGCCAGCAGCTCTTTACTAGCGGGAGGGAAAAACACCGGGGAGCTGTTTTTT	CASSSLLAGGKNTGELFF
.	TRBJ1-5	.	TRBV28	TGTGCCAGCCGAAAGGGGGGAACAGGGACAAGCAATCAGCCCCAGCATTTT	CASRKGGTGTSNQPQHF
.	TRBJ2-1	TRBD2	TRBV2	TGTGCCAGCAGTGAACATTTGACTAGCGGGTACTACAATGAGCAGTTCTTC	CASSEHLTSGYYNEQFF
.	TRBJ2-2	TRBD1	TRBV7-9	TGTGCCAGCAGCGCCCGGCGACAGGGGGCGCGGACCGGGGAGCTGTTTTTT	CASSARRQGARTGELFF
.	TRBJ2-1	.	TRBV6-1	TGTGCCAGCAGTGAAGGAACAGGGAGCTCCTACAATGAGCAGTTCTTC	CASSEGTGSSYNEQFF